This T cell receptor beta chain was profiled in a study of T-cell memory formation after mild COVID-19. Per the germline V gene, CDR1 is SGHRS and CDR2 is YFSETQ. The CDR3 loop spans 18 amino acids. V was clipped by 1 base and J by 0 bases; unmatched bases: 6. One entry per CDR3 protein results from TCRdb running MiXCR on the 5' RACE reads. The sample contains almost 550,000 distinct CDR3 sequences, around 21% of which appear only once. The TCR originated in an adult woman who had mild COVID-19 (a few samples of this study predate the infection). Cell type and time point are not known. The chain combines TRBV5-1 with TRBJ2-3, with 12 bases lining up with TRBD2. Sequenced material: PBMCs or a T cell subset sorted from them (not recorded which). In DNA, the CDR3 is TGCGCCAGCAGCTTGACTAGCGGGGGGTCTACTAGCACAGATACGCAGTATTTT. It encodes CASSLTSGGSTSTDTQYF.